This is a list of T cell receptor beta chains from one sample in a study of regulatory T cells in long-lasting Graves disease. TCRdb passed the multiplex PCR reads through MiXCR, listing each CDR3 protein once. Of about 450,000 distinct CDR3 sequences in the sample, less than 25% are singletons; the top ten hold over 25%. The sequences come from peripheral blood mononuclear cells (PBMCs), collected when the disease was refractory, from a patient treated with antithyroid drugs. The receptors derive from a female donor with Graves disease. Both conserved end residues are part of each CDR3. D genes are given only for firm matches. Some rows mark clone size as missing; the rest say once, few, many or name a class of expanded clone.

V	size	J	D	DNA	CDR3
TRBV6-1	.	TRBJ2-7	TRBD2	TGTGCCAGCAGCAAGTCCTTAGCGGGAGCCTACGAGCAGTACTTC	CASSKSLAGAYEQYF
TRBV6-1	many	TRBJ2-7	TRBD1	TGTGCCAGCACAACCGGGACAGTGGGCCGCGAGCAGTACTTC	CASTTGTVGREQYF
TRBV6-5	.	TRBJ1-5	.	TGTGCCAGCAGTTACCGGACACCTTTTAGCAATCAGCCCCAGCATTTT	CASSYRTPFSNQPQHF
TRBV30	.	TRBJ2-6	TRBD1	TGTGCCTGGATGAGGGACAGGGCATCTGGGGCCAACGTCCTGACTTTC	CAWMRDRASGANVLTF
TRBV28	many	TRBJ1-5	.	TGTGCCAGCTGGTTGGGGGGAAGGGGCCAGCCCCAGCATTTT	CASWLGGRGQPQHF
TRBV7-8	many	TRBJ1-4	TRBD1	TGTGCCAGCAGCCGGGACAGGGGAGACGAAAAACTGTTTTTT	CASSRDRGDEKLFF
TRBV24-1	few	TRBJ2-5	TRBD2	TGTGCCACCAGTGATTTGGGCGCCGGGACTAGCGTATCAGAGACCCAGTACTTC	CATSDLGAGTSVSETQYF
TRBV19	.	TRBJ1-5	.	TGTGCCAGTAGCTTTAGGGTAGATCAGCCCCAGCATTTT	CASSFRVDQPQHF
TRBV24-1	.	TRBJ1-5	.	TGTGCCACCAGTGGGACAGACAATCAGCCCCAGCATTTT	CATSGTDNQPQHF
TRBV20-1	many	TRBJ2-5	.	TGCAGTGCTAGAGAGCCCCAGGGCCAAGAGACCCAGTACTTC	CSAREPQGQETQYF
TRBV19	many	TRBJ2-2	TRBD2	TGTGCCAGTAGTATGGGACTAGCGCCGAACACCGGGGAGCTGTTTTTT	CASSMGLAPNTGELFF
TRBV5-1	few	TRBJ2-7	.	TGCGCCAGCAGCTTCGACGGGAGCTCCTACGAGCAGTACTTC	CASSFDGSSYEQYF
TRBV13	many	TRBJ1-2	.	TGTGCCAGCAGCTTAGAATCAGGACAGAACTATGGCTACACCTTC	CASSLESGQNYGYTF
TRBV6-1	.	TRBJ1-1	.	TGTGCCAGCAGTGTTTGGGCTCTGAACACTGAAGCTTTCTTT	CASSVWALNTEAFF
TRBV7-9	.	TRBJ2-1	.	TGTGCCAGCAGTGGGGAAGAGCAGTTCTTC	CASSGEEQFF
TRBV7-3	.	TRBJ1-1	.	TGTGCCAGCAGCTACTCAGGGTTCACTGAAGCTTTCTTT	CASSYSGFTEAFF
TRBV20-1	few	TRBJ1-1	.	TGCAGTGCCAGGTCCCCCACTGAAGCTTTCTTT	CSARSPTEAFF
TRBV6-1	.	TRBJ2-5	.	TGTGCCAGCAGTCCCTTCTGGGCCGATCTAAAAGAGACCCAGTACTTC	CASSPFWADLKETQYF